These 4 T cell receptor beta chains share one sample of origin, sequenced in a study of regulatory T cells in long-lasting Graves disease. Assembly of TCR beta libraries relied on iRepertoire HTBI primers together with Arm-PCR of CDR3 regions. Each CDR3 protein is one row after TCRdb ran MiXCR on the multiplex PCR reads. The profile covers over 350,000 distinct CDR3 sequences, with around 13% appearing a single time and roughly a sixth taken by the ten largest. The time point here: newly diagnosed GD, antithyroid drugs for less than 3 months. PBMC RNA was the source of the TCR library. This same sample was also part of a study on T cells in Graves' hyperthyroidism and ophthalmopathy.

The sequencing used peripheral blood mononuclear cells (PBMCs), collected at new diagnosis, from a patient treated with antithyroid drugs. Source of these receptors: a woman aged 45-59 years with Graves disease.

This clonotype has a count of ten or more. The J gene is TRBJ1-5, the V gene TRBV28, with D possibly being TRBD1 (6 bases). CDR1 and CDR2 (germline): MDHEN, SYDVKM. This CDR3 is 13 amino acids long. The germline V and J ends were trimmed by 7 bases and 1 base, with 8 bases remaining between them. CDR3 in DNA: TGTGCCAGCAATGACAGGAGCAATCAGCCCCAGCATTTT. Amino acids: CASNDRSNQPQHF.

This clonotype was seen repeatedly, ten times or more. This rearrangement joins TRBV5-1 to TRBJ2-3, with 8 bases identical to TRBD1. The ends lost 3 bases at V and 0 bases at J; junction bases unmatched: 6. Germline V gene lookup returns CDR1 SGHRS and CDR2 YFSETQ. The CDR3 sequence is 16 residues long. The chain's CDR3 is CASSWGQVLSTDTQYF. As DNA, the CDR3 is TGCGCCAGCAGCTGGGGACAGGTACTAAGCACAGATACGCAGTATTTT.

This clonotype was seen more than once but under ten times. This chain connects TRBV20-1 to TRBJ2-3; unclear D gene. Germline V gene lookup returns CDR1 DFQATT and CDR2 SNEGSKA (reference sequence). V was clipped by 4 bases and J by 4 bases, with 9 bases between them. This CDR3 comprises 12 residues. The CDR3 here is CSAIEVADTQYF. CDR3 nucleotides: TGCAGTGCTATAGAGGTGGCAGATACGCAGTATTTT.

At least ten counts were recorded for this clonotype. The V gene is TRBV3-1, the J gene TRBJ2-7, with D possibly matching TRBD1 (6 bases). Trimming pared 4 bases from V and 0 bases from J, leaving 10 bases between. Germline V gene data show CDR1 as LGHDT and CDR2 as YNNKEL (reference sequence). The CDR3 has 14 residues. The CDR3 DNA reads TGTGCCAGCAGCCTACAGGGCAGCTCCTACGAGCAGTACTTC. Translation gives CASSLQGSSYEQYF.